This T cell receptor (beta chain) was identified in a study of cytomegalovirus exposure and HLA in healthy donors. Trimming removed 6 bases from V and 4 bases from J; junction bases left unmatched: 15. This CDR3 region has 17 residues. Germline loops: CDR1 SQVTM, CDR2 ANQGSEA. Profiling relied on immunoSEQ multiplex PCR, and the TCRdb table lists in-frame clones only, not all of them. The sample records some 290,000 clones, roughly 90% being singletons. Study-wide points: Investigators reported under 200 TCR beta chains as tied to cytomegalovirus. Testing in vitro showed a few CMV-associated chains specific for CMV antigens.

This clone came up once. Its specificity is unknown. The V gene is TRBV29-1, the J gene TRBJ2-2, with 9 positions matching TRBD2. Material for sequencing was PBMCs. The clonotype originates from a man aged 25-40 years in good health and CMV-seronegative. CDR3 DNA sequence: TGCAGCGTGGGATTAACTCGCGGGGGGGGCGGCACCGGGGAGCTGTTTTTT. Encoded protein: CSVGLTRGGGGTGELFF.